A selection of T cell receptor beta chains follows, all from one sample in a study of blood T cell repertoires in COVID-19. Assay used: immunoSEQ multiplex PCR; TCRdb lists only in-frame clones, some missing. This sample has over 200,000 clones, with 70% to 90% found just once. Sequencing input: peripheral blood. These receptors were collected from a man between 25 and 39 years old with COVID-19, enrolled during active disease. Each CDR3 is given with its conserved first and last residue. The D gene is left open where the match is weak. Not all rows give a size; the values are once, few, many and, for expanded clones, a class.

j_call d_call v_call clone_size cdr3_aa cdr3_nt
TRBJ1-5 - TRBV10-2 - CASRQFSNQPQHF TGCGCCAGCAGGCAGTTTAGCAATCAGCCCCAGCATTTT
TRBJ2-1 TRBD1 TRBV6-2/TRBV6-3 - CASSSITGDNEQFF TGTGCCAGCAGTTCTATCACAGGGGACAATGAGCAGTTCTTC
TRBJ2-6 - TRBV18 - CASSGFGVVSGANVLTF TGTGCCAGCTCAGGCTTCGGAGTTGTCTCTGGGGCCAACGTCCTGACTTTC
TRBJ2-3 TRBD1 TRBV24-1 - CATSDTRTGGWSDTQYF TGTGCCACCAGTGATACCCGGACAGGGGGCTGGTCAGATACGCAGTATTTT
TRBJ2-5 TRBD2 TRBV10-3 - CAISSTSGRASETQYF TGTGCCATCAGTTCTACTAGCGGGAGGGCCTCAGAGACCCAGTACTTC
TRBJ2-7 TRBD1 TRBV28 - CASTPWQGVNEQYF TGTGCCAGCACTCCTTGGCAGGGGGTCAACGAGCAGTACTTC
TRBJ1-1 - TRBV3-1/TRBV3-2 - CASSQLTGNTEAFF TGTGCCAGCAGCCAACTGACAGGGAACACTGAAGCTTTCTTT
TRBJ2-7 TRBD1 TRBV14 few CASSHPGQASYEQYF TGTGCCAGCAGCCATCCGGGACAGGCCTCCTACGAGCAGTACTTC
TRBJ2-1 - TRBV28 - CASSLMGGGRNEQFF TGTGCCAGCAGTTTAATGGGGGGGGGCCGAAATGAGCAGTTCTTC
TRBJ1-6 - TRBV28 - CASLLRHNSPLHF TGTGCCAGCCTTCTGCGTCATAATTCACCCCTCCACTTT
TRBJ1-6 - TRBV7-9 - CASSLIRDIWTPTPPLHF TGTGCCAGCAGCCTGATACGGGACATTTGGACCCCAACGCCACCCCTCCACTTT
TRBJ2-7 - TRBV4-3 - CASSQDDNTHREQYF TGCGCCAGCAGCCAAGATGACAACACCCACCGCGAGCAGTACTTC
TRBJ2-5 TRBD1 TRBV7-3 - CASSPGQGADETQYF TGTGCCAGCAGCCCGGGACAGGGGGCGGATGAGACCCAGTACTTC
TRBJ2-2 TRBD1 TRBV19 - CASSPRQGKNTGELFF TGTGCCAGTAGCCCTAGACAGGGGAAGAACACCGGGGAGCTGTTTTTT
TRBJ1-1 TRBD1 TRBV6-2/TRBV6-3 once CASSYPTGRKDTEAFF TGTGCCAGCAGTTACCCGACAGGGCGTAAGGACACTGAAGCTTTCTTT
TRBJ1-5 - TRBV10-3 - CAISERDNQPQHF TGTGCCATCAGTGAGCGAGACAATCAGCCCCAGCATTTT
TRBJ2-1 TRBD2 TRBV18 few CASGPTSGNNEQFF TGTGCCAGTGGGCCGACTAGCGGGAACAATGAGCAGTTCTTC
TRBJ1-1 - TRBV5-1 - CASSLVAGLNEAFF TGCGCCAGCAGCTTGGTTGCGGGATTGAATGAAGCTTTCTTT
TRBJ1-2 - TRBV28 - CASSLRPGYDGYTF TGTGCCAGCAGTTTACGGCCAGGGTATGATGGCTACACCTTC
TRBJ1-1 TRBD1 TRBV5-4 once CASRSDDKGAPTFF TGTGCCAGCAGATCAGACGATAAGGGGGCGCCGACTTTCTTT
TRBJ2-7 TRBD1 TRBV9 - CASGTGNYEQYF TGTGCCAGCGGGACAGGGAATTACGAGCAGTACTTC
TRBJ1-1 TRBD1 TRBV7-9 - CASSLMTGLTEAFF TGTGCCAGCAGCTTGATGACAGGGCTCACTGAAGCTTTCTTT
TRBJ2-3 - TRBV28 - CASSYSSTDTQYF TGTGCCAGCAGTTACAGTAGCACAGATACGCAGTATTTT
TRBJ1-2 TRBD1 TRBV5-1 - CASSWGQGAYGYTF TGCGCCAGCAGCTGGGGACAGGGGGCCTATGGCTACACCTTC
TRBJ2-1 TRBD2 TRBV28 - CASSLWGLTSGRTYNEQFF TGTGCCAGCAGTTTATGGGGACTGACTAGCGGGAGAACCTACAATGAGCAGTTCTTC
TRBJ2-7 - TRBV7-2 - CASSFGNSYEQYF TGTGCCAGCAGCTTCGGGAACTCCTACGAGCAGTACTTC
TRBJ2-7 TRBD2 TRBV23-1 - CASSHSGTSGIRSYEQYF TGCGCCAGCAGTCACTCCGGGACTAGCGGGATTCGCTCCTACGAGCAGTACTTC
TRBJ2-7 TRBD1 TRBV10-3 few CAISESIRDRDSYEQYF TGTGCCATCAGTGAGTCCATCCGGGACAGGGATTCCTACGAGCAGTACTTC
TRBJ2-7 TRBD1 TRBV7-8 - CASRLGDREGKEQYF TGTGCCAGCAGATTAGGGGACAGGGAGGGGAAGGAGCAGTACTTC
TRBJ2-5 TRBD2 TRBV7-2 - CASSPGEGLETQYF TGTGCCAGCAGCCCGGGGGAGGGGTTAGAGACCCAGTACTTC
TRBJ2-7 TRBD1 TRBV24-1 - CATSTDRAYEQYF TGTGCCACCAGTACGGACAGGGCCTACGAGCAGTACTTC
TRBJ2-6 - TRBV19 once CASSIGRVYSGANVLTF TGTGCCAGTAGTATAGGGCGGGTTTACTCTGGGGCCAACGTCCTGACTTTC
TRBJ2-3 - TRBV12-3/TRBV12-4 - CASSLSRDTQYF TGTGCCAGCAGTTTAAGTAGAGATACGCAGTATTTT
TRBJ1-2 TRBD1 TRBV6-1 - CASSEGATGGYGYTF TGTGCCAGCAGTGAAGGCGCTACAGGGGGATATGGCTACACCTTC
TRBJ2-1 - TRBV12-3/TRBV12-4 - CASSFLEDALF TGTGCCAGCAGTTTCTTAGAGGATGCGCTCTTC
TRBJ1-3 - TRBV28 - CASGASGGGSGNTIYF TGTGCCAGCGGGGCGTCGGGAGGGGGCTCTGGAAACACCATATATTTT
TRBJ1-1 TRBD1 TRBV7-2 - CASSPTFDRALEAFF TGTGCCAGCAGCCCGACTTTTGACAGGGCCCTTGAAGCTTTCTTT